The rows below give T cell receptor beta chains drawn from one sample of a study of T-cell reconstitution after alpha-beta-depleted transplantation in children. TCRdb redid the calling of the PCR reads with MiXCR, one entry per CDR3 protein. The top ten hold around 35% of the sample, which has about 110,000 distinct CDR3 sequences, about 9.3% seen once. Sequenced here: PBMCs, sampled before TCRalphabeta/CD19-depleted stem cell transplant. The source of these receptors is a boy between 2 and 10 years old with acute lymphoblastic leukemia, due to receive a stem cell transplant. Each CDR3 is given with its conserved first and last residue. Each record gives: D gene, J gene, clone size, CDR3 length, V gene, CDR3 DNA, CDR3 protein. The D gene is left open where the match is weak. Clone size appears in some rows only: once, few, many, or a class for an expanded clone.

NA TRBJ2-1 few 13 TRBV7-2 TGTGCCCTGCTCAGGGAGTTTTACAATGAGCAGTTCTTC CALLREFYNEQFF
NA TRBJ2-1 NA 13 TRBV5-1 TGCGCCAGCAGCGAGCTCTCCTACAATGAGCAGTTCTTC CASSELSYNEQFF
NA TRBJ2-7 many 15 TRBV20-1 TGCAGTGCTAGAGAAACGCCTGGGCTGAAGTACGAGCAGTACTTC CSARETPGLKYEQYF
TRBD2 TRBJ2-1 NA 19 TRBV7-8 TGTGCCAGCAGCTTAGCTTCCAGGGGATGGATCGGGAGGGCCGGTGAGCAGTTCTTC CASSLASRGWIGRAGEQFF
NA TRBJ2-3 few 16 TRBV19 TGTGCCAGTAGTATAGATGGGCGACAGGGCACAGATACGCAGTATTTT CASSIDGRQGTDTQYF
NA TRBJ1-5 NA 14 TRBV6-1 TGTGCCAGCAGTGAGGGGGGCGGCAATCAGCCCCAGCATTTT CASSEGGGNQPQHF
NA TRBJ2-5 many 14 TRBV12-3/TRBV12-4 TGTGCCAGCAGAAGGACCTTGGGGCTGGAGACCCAGTACTTC CASRRTLGLETQYF
TRBD2 TRBJ2-3 NA 14 TRBV20-1 TGCAGTGCTTGGACTAGCGGGAGCACAGATACGCAGTATTTT CSAWTSGSTDTQYF
NA TRBJ2-7 NA 15 TRBV5-6 TGTGCCAGCAGCTTGGCTGGGGATAGCTCCTACGAGCAGTACTTC CASSLAGDSSYEQYF
TRBD2 TRBJ2-1 NA 15 TRBV5-6 TGTGCCAGCAGCACTGGACTAGCGGGAGTGAATGAGCAGTTCTTC CASSTGLAGVNEQFF
TRBD2 TRBJ2-3 many 18 TRBV12-3/TRBV12-4 TGTGCCAGCATCTTCGGACTAGCGGGCCTCTCTAGCACAGATACGCAGTATTTT CASIFGLAGLSSTDTQYF
NA TRBJ2-5 NA 12 TRBV20-1 TGCAGTGCTAGAAGGGGGCAAGAGACCCAGTACTTC CSARRGQETQYF
NA TRBJ2-5 NA 15 TRBV28 TGTGCCAGCAGTTTAACAACCGGCCCTCAAGAGACCCAGTACTTC CASSLTTGPQETQYF
NA TRBJ2-6 NA 16 TRBV6-4 TGTGCCAGCATACCTTCTCCCCTCTCTGGGGCCAACGTCCTGACTTTC CASIPSPLSGANVLTF
NA TRBJ1-2 many 13 TRBV20-1 TGCAGTGCTAGGAGGGAGGGGGAGGATGGCTACACCTTC CSARREGEDGYTF
NA TRBJ2-7 few 14 TRBV3-1 TGTGCCAGCAGCCAAGGTGGCGGGCTCTACGAGCAGTACTTC CASSQGGGLYEQYF
TRBD2 TRBJ2-5 few 17 TRBV5-6 TGTGCCAGCAGCCTGCGTGGGAGCGGGAGCCGCCAAGAGACCCAGTACTTC CASSLRGSGSRQETQYF
TRBD2 TRBJ2-3 many 14 TRBV20-1 TGCAGTGCTATACTAGCGGGAGGAACAGATACGCAGTATTTT CSAILAGGTDTQYF
NA TRBJ2-3 few 15 TRBV5-1 TGCGCCAGCAGCGTACAGGGAAAAAGCACAGATACGCAGTATTTT CASSVQGKSTDTQYF
TRBD2 TRBJ2-1 NA 17 TRBV7-8 TGTGCCAGCAGCCTACTTAGGACTAGCGGGAGGTCTGTTGAGCAGTTCTTC CASSLLRTSGRSVEQFF
TRBD2 TRBJ2-2 many 15 TRBV5-1 TGCGCCAGCAGCCAAAGCGGGAGTAACACCGGGGAGCTGTTTTTT CASSQSGSNTGELFF
TRBD2 TRBJ2-5 NA 16 TRBV27 TGTGCCAGCAGCGCCGGGGGGGGGCAGAACCAAGAGACCCAGTACTTC CASSAGGGQNQETQYF
NA TRBJ2-3 few 13 TRBV20-1 TGCAGTCACTGGCGGGACCCCACAGATACGCAGTATTTT CSHWRDPTDTQYF
NA TRBJ2-7 NA 13 TRBV10-3 TGTGCCATCCGAGAGGGGCGTCCCTACGAGCAGTACTTC CAIREGRPYEQYF
TRBD2 TRBJ2-7 many 16 TRBV20-1 TGCAGTGCTAGAAATCCGGGAGGGCCGTACATTTACGAGCAGTACTTC CSARNPGGPYIYEQYF
TRBD1 TRBJ1-1 NA 13 TRBV5-1 TGCGCCAGCAGACCTGGGACAGGCACTGAAGCTTTCTTT CASRPGTGTEAFF
NA TRBJ2-5 NA 13 TRBV21-1 TGTGCCAGCAGCATACCCAGCCGAAAGACCCAGTACTTC CASSIPSRKTQYF
TRBD2 TRBJ2-1 few 19 TRBV5-1 TGCGCCAGCAGCTTGGCCGGGACTAGCGGGACGAGCTCCTACAATGAGCAGTTCTTC CASSLAGTSGTSSYNEQFF
NA TRBJ2-7 NA 13 TRBV28 TGTGCCAGCAGTTTAGACAGAAACTACGAGCAGTACTTC CASSLDRNYEQYF
NA TRBJ2-1 NA 12 TRBV7-9 TGTGCCAGCAGCTTAAATCCGGAGGGGCAGTTCTTC CASSLNPEGQFF
NA TRBJ2-4 few 13 TRBV5-1 TGCGCCAGCAGGTCGGGGGACAAAAACATTCAGTACTTC CASRSGDKNIQYF
NA TRBJ1-1 few 19 TRBV6-1 TGTGCCAGCAGTGAAGAAGAGGGTGTGTTTGCAGGGACGAACACTGAAGCTTTCTTT CASSEEEGVFAGTNTEAFF
NA TRBJ2-7 NA 13 TRBV28 TGTGCCAGCAGTTCCAGGGGACCCTACGAGCAGTACTTC CASSSRGPYEQYF